This entry features one T cell receptor beta chain sequence. Its antigen is not known. At one boundary the junction diverges from the germline segment, which might be a read error. The data stem from a study of T cell repertoires in cytomegalovirus infection. Across the study: Public TCR beta signatures provided an indication of both CMV infection and a matching HLA type. Regarding the study as a whole: Of the TCR beta families, the public ones yielded a cumulative frequency that identified carriers of CMV plus the relevant HLA.

MiXCR, run by TCRdb on the reads, gives a single entry per CDR3 protein. This sample has about 360,000 distinct CDR3 sequences, with about a sixth found just once. This CDR3 region has 15 residues. Germline-derived CDR1 and CDR2 are MGHRA and YSYEKL. The V gene is TRBV4-1, the J gene TRBJ1-5; no clear D gene. The sequenced sample consisted of PBMCs. The TCR comes from a human donor in good health (CMV status not recorded). Some clones in this sample may be carry-over from other donors' samples. CDR3: CASSQRIGAHQPQNF. The DNA of the CDR3 is TGCGCCAGCAGCCAGCGAATCGGAGCACATCAGCCCCAGAATTTT.